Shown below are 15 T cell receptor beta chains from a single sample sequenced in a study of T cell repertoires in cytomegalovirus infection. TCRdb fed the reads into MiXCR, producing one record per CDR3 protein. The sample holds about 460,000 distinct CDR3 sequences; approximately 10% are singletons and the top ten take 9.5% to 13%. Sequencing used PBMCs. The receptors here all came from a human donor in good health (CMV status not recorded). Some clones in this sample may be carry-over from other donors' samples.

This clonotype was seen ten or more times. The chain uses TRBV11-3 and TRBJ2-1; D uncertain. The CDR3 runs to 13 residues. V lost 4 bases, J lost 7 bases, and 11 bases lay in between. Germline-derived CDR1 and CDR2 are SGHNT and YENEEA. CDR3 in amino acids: CASSSKPRNEQFF. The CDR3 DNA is TGTGCCAGCAGCTCAAAGCCGCGAAATGAGCAGTTCTTC.

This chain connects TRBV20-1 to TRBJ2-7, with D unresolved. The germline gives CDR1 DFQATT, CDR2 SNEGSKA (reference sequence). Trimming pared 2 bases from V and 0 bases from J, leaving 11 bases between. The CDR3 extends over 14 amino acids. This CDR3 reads CSARKSLPSYEQYF. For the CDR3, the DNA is TGCAGTGCTAGAAAGTCACTACCCTCCTACGAGCAGTACTTC.

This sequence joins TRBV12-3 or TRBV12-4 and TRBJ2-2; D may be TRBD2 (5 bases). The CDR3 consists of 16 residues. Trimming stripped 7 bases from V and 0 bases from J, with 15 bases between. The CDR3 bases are TGTGCCAGCACCCAATGGACTGTCGCGAACACCGGGGAGCTGTTTTTT. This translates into CASTQWTVANTGELFF.

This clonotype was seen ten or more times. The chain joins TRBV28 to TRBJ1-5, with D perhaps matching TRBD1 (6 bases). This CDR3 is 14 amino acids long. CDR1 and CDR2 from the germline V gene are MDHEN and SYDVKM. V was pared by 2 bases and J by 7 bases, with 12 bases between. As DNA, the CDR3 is TGTGCCAGCAGTTTAATAGGGGGAGGACAGCCCCAGCATTTT. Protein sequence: CASSLIGGGQPQHF. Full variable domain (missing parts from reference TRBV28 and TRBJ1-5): DVKVTQSSRYLVKRTGEKVFLECVQDMDHENMFWYRQDPGLGLRLIYFSYDVKMKEKGDIPEGYSVSREKKERFSLILESASTNQTSMYLCASSLIGGGQPQHFGDGTRLSIL.

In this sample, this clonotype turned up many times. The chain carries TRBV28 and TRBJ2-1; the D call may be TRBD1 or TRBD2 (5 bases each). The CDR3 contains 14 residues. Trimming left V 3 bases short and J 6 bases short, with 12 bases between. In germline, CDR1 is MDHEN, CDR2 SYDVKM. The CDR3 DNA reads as TGTGCCAGCAGTTTCTCAGGGAGACGCAATGAGCAGTTCTTC. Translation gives CASSFSGRRNEQFF.

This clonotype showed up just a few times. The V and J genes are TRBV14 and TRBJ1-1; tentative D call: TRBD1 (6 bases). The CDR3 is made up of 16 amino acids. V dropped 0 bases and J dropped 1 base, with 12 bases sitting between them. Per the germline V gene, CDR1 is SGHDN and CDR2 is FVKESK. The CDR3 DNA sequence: TGTGCCAGCAGCCAAGAAAACTTACAGGGGAACACTGAAGCTTTCTTT. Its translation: CASSQENLQGNTEAFF.

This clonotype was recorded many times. The CDR3 is CASSPGPWAGELFF. CDR3 nucleotides: TGTGCCAGCAGCCCGGGCCCTTGGGCCGGGGAGCTGTTTTTT. V usage is TRBV5-5 and J usage is TRBJ2-2; no clear D gene. The ends were cut back, 4 bases at V and 6 bases at J, with 13 bases in the middle. Germline CDR1 and CDR2: SGHKS and YYEKEE (reference sequence). The CDR3 has 14 residues.

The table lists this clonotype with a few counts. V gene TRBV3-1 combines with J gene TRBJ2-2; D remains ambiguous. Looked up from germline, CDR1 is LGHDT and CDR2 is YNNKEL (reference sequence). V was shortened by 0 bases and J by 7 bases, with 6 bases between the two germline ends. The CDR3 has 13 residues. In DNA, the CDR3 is TGTGCCAGCAGCCAAGATCGAGGCGGGGAGCTGTTTTTT. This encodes CASSQDRGGELFF.

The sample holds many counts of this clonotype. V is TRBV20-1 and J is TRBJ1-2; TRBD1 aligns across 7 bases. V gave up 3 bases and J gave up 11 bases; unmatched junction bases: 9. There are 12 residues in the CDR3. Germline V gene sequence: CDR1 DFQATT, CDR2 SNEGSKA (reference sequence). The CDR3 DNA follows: TGCAGTGCTAGTCGGGACAGCCGGAGGTACACCTTC. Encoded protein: CSASRDSRRYTF.

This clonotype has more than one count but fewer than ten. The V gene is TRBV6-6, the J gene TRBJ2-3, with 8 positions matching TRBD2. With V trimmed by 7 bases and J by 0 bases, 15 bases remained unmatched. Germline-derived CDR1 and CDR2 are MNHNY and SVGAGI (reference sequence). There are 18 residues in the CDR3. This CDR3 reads CASTPGGGVSTSTDTQYF. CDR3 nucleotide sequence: TGTGCCAGCACCCCCGGGGGGGGCGTGAGTACTAGCACAGATACGCAGTATTTT.

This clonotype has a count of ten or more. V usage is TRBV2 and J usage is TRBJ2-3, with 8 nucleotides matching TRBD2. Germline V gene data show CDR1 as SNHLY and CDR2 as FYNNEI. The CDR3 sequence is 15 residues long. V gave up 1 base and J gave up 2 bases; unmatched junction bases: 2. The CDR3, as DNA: TGTGCCAGCAGTGAAGGCGGGGGGCCCACAGATACGCAGTATTTT. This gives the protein CASSEGGGPTDTQYF.

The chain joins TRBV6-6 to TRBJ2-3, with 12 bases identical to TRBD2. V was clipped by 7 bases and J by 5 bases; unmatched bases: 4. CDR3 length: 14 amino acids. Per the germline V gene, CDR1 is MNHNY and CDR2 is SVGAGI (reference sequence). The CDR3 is CASNLAGGVDTQYF. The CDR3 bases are TGTGCCAGCAACCTAGCGGGGGGGGTAGATACGCAGTATTTT.

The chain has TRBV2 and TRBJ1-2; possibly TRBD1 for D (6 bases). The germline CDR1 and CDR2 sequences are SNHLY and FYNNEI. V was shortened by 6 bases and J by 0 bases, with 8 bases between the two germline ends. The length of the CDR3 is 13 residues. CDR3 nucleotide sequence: TGTGCCAGCAGCGGACAGCCTAACTATGGCTACACCTTC. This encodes CASSGQPNYGYTF.

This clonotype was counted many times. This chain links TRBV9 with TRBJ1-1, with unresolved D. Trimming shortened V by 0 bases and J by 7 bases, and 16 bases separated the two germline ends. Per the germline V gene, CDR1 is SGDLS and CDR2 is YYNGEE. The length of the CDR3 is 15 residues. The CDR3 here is CASSVVDVGPFEAFF. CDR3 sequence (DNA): TGTGCCAGCAGCGTAGTTGATGTGGGCCCCTTTGAAGCTTTCTTT.

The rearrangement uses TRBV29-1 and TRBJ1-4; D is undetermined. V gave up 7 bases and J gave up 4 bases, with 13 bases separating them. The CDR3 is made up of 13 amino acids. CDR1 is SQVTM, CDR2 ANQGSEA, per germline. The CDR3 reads CSAQDGLNEKLFF. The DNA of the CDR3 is TGCAGCGCCCAGGACGGACTTAATGAAAAACTGTTTTTT.